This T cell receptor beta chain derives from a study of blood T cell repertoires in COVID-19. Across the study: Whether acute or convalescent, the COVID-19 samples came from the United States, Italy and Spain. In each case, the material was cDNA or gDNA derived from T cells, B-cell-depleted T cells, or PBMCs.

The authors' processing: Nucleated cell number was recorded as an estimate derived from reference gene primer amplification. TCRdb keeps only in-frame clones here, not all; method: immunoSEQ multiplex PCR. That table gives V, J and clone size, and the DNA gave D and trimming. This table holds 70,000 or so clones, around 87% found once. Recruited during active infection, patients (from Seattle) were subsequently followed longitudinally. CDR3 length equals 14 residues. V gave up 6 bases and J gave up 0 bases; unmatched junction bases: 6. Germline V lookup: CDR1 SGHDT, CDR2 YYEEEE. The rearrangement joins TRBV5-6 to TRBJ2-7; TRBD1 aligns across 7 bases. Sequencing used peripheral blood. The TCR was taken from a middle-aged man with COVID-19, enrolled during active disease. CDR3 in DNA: TGTGCCAGCACGCATACAGGGGACTCCTACGAGCAGTACTTC. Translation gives CASTHTGDSYEQYF.